These 14 T cell receptor beta chains originate from one sample sequenced in a study of CD8+ T cells in alopecia areata. After isolation, RNA underwent reverse transcription to generate cDNA as the sequencing template. Sequenced by immunoSEQ multiplex PCR; TCRdb stores in-frame clones only, minus some. Altogether roughly 150,000 clones are present, about three fifths being singletons, with the ten largest covering approximately 4.3%. Material for sequencing was CD4+ T cells sorted from blood. These receptors all come from a human donor in good health.

The CDR3 DNA sequence: TGTGCCATCAGTGGTACGGGAGGGCAAGAGACCCAGTACTTC. It specifies CAISGTGGQETQYF. The V gene is TRBV10-3, the J gene TRBJ2-5; 8 bases line up with TRBD2. V shed 4 bases, J shed 2 bases, and the junction held 3 bases outside the gene matches. From germline, CDR1 is ENHRY and CDR2 SYGVKD. The CDR3 contains 14 residues.

This clone was found once. The chain has TRBV11-2 and TRBJ2-5; no firm D call. Trimming removed 2 bases at V and 5 bases at J, with 12 bases between. The CDR3 loop spans 14 amino acids. From germline, CDR1 is SGHAT and CDR2 FQNNGV. The CDR3 nucleotides are TGTGCCAGCAGCTTAAAGCTGGATTTTGAGACCCAGTACTTC. Residues: CASSLKLDFETQYF.

This clone appeared once. The V gene is TRBV5-1, the J gene TRBJ1-1; TRBD1 is a possible D gene (5 bases). Germline V CDR1 and CDR2: SGHRS, YFSETQ. The CDR3 spans 15 residues. V lost 4 bases and J lost 2, with 15 bases in between. The CDR3 nucleotides are TGCGCCAGCAGCCCCCGGGACGGACGAAACACTGAAGCTTTCTTT. Translation gives CASSPRDGRNTEAFF.

This clone is a singleton in its sample. This chain joins TRBV5-4 and TRBJ2-1; no firm D call. Germline V lookup: CDR1 SGHNT, CDR2 YYREEE (reference sequence). The V end was cut by 4 bases, the J end by 4 bases, with 12 bases between. The CDR3 is made up of 14 amino acids. CDR3 coding DNA: TGTGCCAGCAGCCCCTCGTCCCTATACAATGAGCAGTTCTTC. Translating it yields CASSPSSLYNEQFF.

This chain uses TRBV5-1 with TRBJ2-1; D is ambiguous. This CDR3 spans 14 amino acids. Germline CDR1 and CDR2: SGHRS and YFSETQ. Trimming cost V 3 bases and J 8 bases, with 15 bases left between them. The CDR3 is CASSSWDPGHEQFF. CDR3 coding DNA: TGCGCCAGCAGCTCGTGGGATCCCGGCCATGAGCAGTTCTTC.

The rearrangement uses TRBV6-5 and TRBJ2-1, with 14 bases aligning to TRBD2. CDR3 size: 14 residues. J lost 7 bases, V lost 6 bases, and 2 bases had no gene match. CDR1 is MNHEY and CDR2 is SVGAGI in the germline V gene. As DNA, the CDR3 is TGTGCCAGCAGGGGACTAGCGGGAGTGAATGAGCAGTTCTTC. Its translation is CASRGLAGVNEQFF.

CDR3 protein: CASRDGLAGGNEQFF. The CDR3 DNA follows: TGTGCCAGCAGGGATGGACTAGCGGGGGGCAATGAGCAGTTCTTC. The J gene is TRBJ2-1, the V gene TRBV6-6; 14 bases agree with TRBD2. The V and J ends lost 6 bases and 6 bases, in that order; junction bases with no gene match: 4. The CDR3 is made up of 15 amino acids. Per germline, CDR1 MNHNY and CDR2 SVGAGI (reference sequence).

The chain carries TRBV30 and TRBJ1-1, with D hard to call. The length of the CDR3 is 12 residues. Germline CDR1 reads GTSNPN; CDR2 reads SVGIG (reference sequence). The V end lost 2 bases, the J end lost 3 bases, and 7 bases lay between the germline ends. For the CDR3, the DNA is TGTGCCTGGAGTCGCTTGGACACTGAAGCTTTCTTT. Translated: CAWSRLDTEAFF. The full variable domain, with the rest looked up from reference TRBV30 and TRBJ1-1, is SQTIHQWPATLVQPVGSPLSLECTVEGTSNPNLYWYRQAAGRGLQLLFYSVGIGQISSEVPQNLSASRPQDRQFILSSKKLLLSDSGFYLCAWSRLDTEAFFGQGTRLTVV.

The chain carries TRBV28 and TRBJ1-5; D unclear. The V end lost 6 bases, the J end lost 9 bases, and 6 bases lay between the germline ends. The germline gives CDR1 MDHEN, CDR2 SYDVKM. This CDR3 spans 10 amino acids. The CDR3 loop is CASSRGPQHF. Here the CDR3 DNA reads TGTGCCAGCAGCCGGGGGCCCCAGCATTTT.

This clone was seen a few times. The chain uses TRBV5-1 and TRBJ2-7, with unresolved D. V lost 0 bases and J 0 bases, leaving 7 bases between the germline ends. The CDR3 totals 14 residues. The germline V gene has CDR1 SGHRS and CDR2 YFSETQ. The CDR3 region has the DNA TGCGCCAGCAGCTTGGTTGCAGCCTCCTACGAGCAGTACTTC. Its protein product is CASSLVAASYEQYF. The full variable domain, completed using reference TRBV5-1 and TRBJ2-7, is KAGVTQTPRYLIKTRGQQVTLSCSPISGHRSVSWYQQTPGQGLQFLFEYFSETQRNKGNFPGRFSGRQFSNSRSEMNVSTLELGDSALYLCASSLVAASYEQYFGPGTRLTVT.

This clone was detected only a few times. This sequence joins TRBV7-6 and TRBJ1-1; the D is unclear. V was trimmed by 5 bases and J by 8 bases, leaving 12 bases between them. The CDR3 sequence is 12 residues long. Germline assignment: CDR1 SGHVS and CDR2 FNYEAQ. The CDR3 sequence: CASSEGGREAFF. The CDR3 bases are TGTGCCAGCAGCGAGGGAGGTCGCGAAGCTTTCTTT.

The V gene is TRBV7-9, the J gene TRBJ2-7; D call uncertain. The length of the CDR3 is 13 residues. Germline-derived CDR1 and CDR2 are SEHNR and FQNEAQ (reference sequence). Between the trimmed V and J ends, which lost 8 bases and 3 bases, there was a span of 14 bases. The CDR3 here is CASGGRSLYEQYF. CDR3 nucleotide sequence: TGTGCCAGCGGCGGTCGCTCCCTCTACGAGCAGTACTTC.

In this sample, this clone turned up a few times. This chain connects TRBV6-5 to TRBJ2-1, with D uncertain. The germline V gene has CDR1 MNHEY and CDR2 SVGAGI. This CDR3 spans 11 amino acids. Trimming cost V 5 bases and J 7 bases, with 6 bases left between them. The chain's CDR3 is CASSILNEQFF. CDR3 DNA sequence: TGTGCCAGCAGTATTCTAAATGAGCAGTTCTTC.

The rearrangement joins TRBV10-3 to TRBJ1-3; possibly TRBD1 for D (6 bases). The germline V and J ends were trimmed by 11 bases and 4 bases, with 18 bases remaining between them. The CDR3 is made up of 14 amino acids. Germline CDR1 reads ENHRY; CDR2 reads SYGVKD. The chain's CDR3 is CAAGIGTLGNTIYF. The CDR3 nucleotides are TGTGCCGCCGGAATCGGGACACTAGGAAACACCATATATTTT.